This entry is about one T cell receptor (beta chain). Participants came from about 24 US areas, aged about 18 to 89 years. Here immunoSEQ multiplex PCR was the method, and the copy in TCRdb shows in-frame clones only, minus some. The sample has 340,000 or so clones, roughly 85% seen once; the top ten hold 3.5% to 4.5%. V was pared by 1 base and J by 1 base, with 14 bases between. The CDR3 is 18 amino acids. CDR1 is LGHDT, CDR2 YNNKEL, per germline (reference sequence). The data were taken from a study of blood T cell repertoires in COVID-19. Study details: Acute and convalescent COVID-19 specimens originated in the United States, Italy and Spain. From T cells, B-cell-depleted T cells, or PBMCs came the material, which was cDNA or gDNA.

This TCR was recovered from a middle-aged woman with acute COVID-19. The specimen sequenced was PBMCs or T cells enriched from blood (not recorded which). The chain carries TRBV3-1 (or the pseudogene TRBV3-2) and TRBJ1-6; no firm D call. The CDR3 sequence: CASSQGRMGGSYNSPLHF. CDR3 nucleotide sequence: TGTGCCAGCAGCCAAGGGCGGATGGGAGGATCCTATAATTCACCCCTCCACTTT.